This T cell receptor beta chain was identified in a study of blood T cell repertoires in COVID-19. The overall study: The United States, Italy and Spain supplied acute and convalescent COVID-19 samples.

The V gene lost 0 bases and the J gene lost 3 bases, with 7 bases spanning the gap. The CDR3 is made up of 13 amino acids. Germline CDR1 is SGDLS and CDR2 is YYNGEE. Profiled with immunoSEQ multiplex PCR; TCRdb holds only in-frame clones, not every one. The data contain about 380,000 clones, more than 75% of them singletons. V and J are TRBV9 and TRBJ2-7; D is unresolved. Source material: PBMCs or T cells enriched from blood (not recorded which). This TCR derives from a woman aged 18-29 years who had recovered from COVID-19. The CDR3 nucleotides read TGTGCCAGCAGCGTAGGACTGAGCTACGAGCAGTACTTC. This encodes CASSVGLSYEQYF. The full variable domain, its missing parts supplied by reference TRBV9 and TRBJ2-7, is DSGVTQTPKHLITATGQRVTLRCSPRSGDLSVYWYQQSLDQGLQFLIQYYNGEERAKGNILERFSAQQFPDLHSELNLSSLELGDSALYFCASSVGLSYEQYFGPGTRLTVT.